Detailed here is one TCR beta chain. Sequence at one end of the junction differs from germline and may be a read error. Under the authors' procedure: The assay estimated nucleated cells by amplifying reference gene primers. Assay used: immunoSEQ multiplex PCR; TCRdb lists only in-frame clones, some missing. V, J and clone size are those of that table, while D and trimming were read from the DNA. The sample consists of under 250,000 clones, 83% of them appearing once. The germline V gene has CDR1 KGHSH and CDR2 LQKENI. The CDR3 covers 17 residues. The sample originates from a study of blood T cell repertoires in COVID-19. Study details: Sites across the United States, Italy and Spain contributed samples from acute and convalescent COVID-19. T cells, B-cell-depleted T cells, or PBMCs supplied cDNA or gDNA.

What was sequenced was peripheral blood. The sequence came from a woman aged 40 to 50 with active or convalescent COVID-19. The rearrangement links TRBV18 to TRBJ2-7, with 9 bases aligning to TRBD2. In nucleotides, the CDR3 is TGTGCCAGCTCACCAAGCGCCCAGGCCGGGGGTAGCGGGAGTTGGAGTTTC. Its translation is CASSPSAQAGGSGSWSF.